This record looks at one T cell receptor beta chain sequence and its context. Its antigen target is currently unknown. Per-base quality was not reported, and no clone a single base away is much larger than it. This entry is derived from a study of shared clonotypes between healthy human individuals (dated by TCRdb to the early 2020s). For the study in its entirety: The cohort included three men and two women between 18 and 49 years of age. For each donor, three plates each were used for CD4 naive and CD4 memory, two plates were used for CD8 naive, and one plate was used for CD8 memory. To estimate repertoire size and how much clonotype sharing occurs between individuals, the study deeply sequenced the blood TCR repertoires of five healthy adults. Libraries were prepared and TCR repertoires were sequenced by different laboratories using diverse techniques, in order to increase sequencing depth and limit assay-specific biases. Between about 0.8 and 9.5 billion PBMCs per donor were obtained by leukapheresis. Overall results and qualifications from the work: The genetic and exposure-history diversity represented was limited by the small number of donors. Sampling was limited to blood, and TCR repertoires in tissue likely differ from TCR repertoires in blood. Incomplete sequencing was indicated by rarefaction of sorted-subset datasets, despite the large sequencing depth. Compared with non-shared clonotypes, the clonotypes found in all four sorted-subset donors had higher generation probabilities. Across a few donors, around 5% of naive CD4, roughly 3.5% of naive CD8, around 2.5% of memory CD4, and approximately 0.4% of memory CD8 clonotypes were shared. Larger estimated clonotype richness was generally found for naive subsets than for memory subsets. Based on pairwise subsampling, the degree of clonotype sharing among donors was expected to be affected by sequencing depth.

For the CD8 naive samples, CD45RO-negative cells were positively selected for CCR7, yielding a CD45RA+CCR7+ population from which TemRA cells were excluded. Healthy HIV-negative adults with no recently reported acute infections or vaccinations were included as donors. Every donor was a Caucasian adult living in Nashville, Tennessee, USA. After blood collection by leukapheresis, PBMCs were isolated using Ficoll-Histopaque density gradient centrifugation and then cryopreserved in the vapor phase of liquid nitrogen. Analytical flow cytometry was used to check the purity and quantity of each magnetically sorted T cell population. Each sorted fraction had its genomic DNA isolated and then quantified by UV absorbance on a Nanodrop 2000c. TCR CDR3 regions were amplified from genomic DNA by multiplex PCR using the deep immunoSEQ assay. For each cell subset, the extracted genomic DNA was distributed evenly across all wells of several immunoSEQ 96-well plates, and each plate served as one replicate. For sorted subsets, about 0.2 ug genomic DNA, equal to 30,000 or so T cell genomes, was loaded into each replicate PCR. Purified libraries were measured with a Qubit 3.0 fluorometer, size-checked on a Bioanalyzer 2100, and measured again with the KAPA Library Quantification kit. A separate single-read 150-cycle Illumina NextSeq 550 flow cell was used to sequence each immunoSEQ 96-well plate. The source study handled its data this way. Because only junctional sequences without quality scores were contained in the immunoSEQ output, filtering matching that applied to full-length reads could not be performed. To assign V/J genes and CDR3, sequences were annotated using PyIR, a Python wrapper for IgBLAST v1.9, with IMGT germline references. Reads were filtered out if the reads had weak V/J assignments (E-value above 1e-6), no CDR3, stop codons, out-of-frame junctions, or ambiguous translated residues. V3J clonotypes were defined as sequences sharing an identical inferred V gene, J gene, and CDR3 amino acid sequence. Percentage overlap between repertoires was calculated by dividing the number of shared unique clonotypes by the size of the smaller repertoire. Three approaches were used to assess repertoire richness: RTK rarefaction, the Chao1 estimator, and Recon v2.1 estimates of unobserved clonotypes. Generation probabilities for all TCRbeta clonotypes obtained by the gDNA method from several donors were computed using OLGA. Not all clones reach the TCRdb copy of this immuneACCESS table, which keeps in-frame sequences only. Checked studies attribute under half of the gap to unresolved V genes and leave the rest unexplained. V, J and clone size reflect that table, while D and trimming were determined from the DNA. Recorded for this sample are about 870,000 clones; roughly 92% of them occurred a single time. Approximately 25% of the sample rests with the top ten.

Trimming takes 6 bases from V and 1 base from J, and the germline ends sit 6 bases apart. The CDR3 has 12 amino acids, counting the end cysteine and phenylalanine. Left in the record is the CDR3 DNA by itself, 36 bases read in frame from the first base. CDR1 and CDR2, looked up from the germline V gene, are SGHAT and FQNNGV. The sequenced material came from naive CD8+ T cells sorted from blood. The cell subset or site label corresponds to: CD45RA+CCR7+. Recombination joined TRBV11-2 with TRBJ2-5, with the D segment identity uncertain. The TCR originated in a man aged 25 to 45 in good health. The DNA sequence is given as TGTGCCAGCAGGGGTGGCCAAGAGACCCAGTACTTC. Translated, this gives CASRGGQETQYF. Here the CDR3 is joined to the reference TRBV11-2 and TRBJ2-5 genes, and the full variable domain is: EAGVAQSPRYKIIEKRQSVAFWCNPISGHATLYWYQQILGQGPKLLIQFQNNGVVDDSQLPKDRFSAERLKGVDSTLKIQPAKLEDSAVYLCASRGGQETQYFGPGTRLLVL.